This passage covers 14 T cell receptor beta chains from one sample sequenced in a study of cytomegalovirus exposure and HLA in healthy donors. PCR primers comprised 60 Vbeta and 13 Jbeta primers. Method: immunoSEQ multiplex PCR; TCRdb's copy keeps in-frame clones and lacks some. Among 97,000 or so clones listed, about 81% were seen once. Input material: PBMCs. The receptors originated from a man between 40 and 49 years old in good health and CMV-seronegative.

The chain is built from TRBV19 and TRBJ2-7; a weak D match, TRBD1 (6 bases). The CDR3 is made up of 13 amino acids. The germline V and J ends were trimmed by 7 bases and 5 bases, with 15 bases remaining between them. Looked up from germline, CDR1 is LNHDA and CDR2 is SQIVND (reference sequence). In nucleotides, the CDR3 is TGTGCCAGTAACCAGGGGACCGGAGACGAGCAGTACTTC. This encodes CASNQGTGDEQYF.

The chain combines TRBV29-1 with TRBJ2-1, with 7 bases aligning to TRBD2. The CDR3 has 14 amino acids. From germline, CDR1 is SQVTM and CDR2 ANQGSEA. V was pared by 7 bases and J by 0 bases, with 6 bases of the junction left unmatched. In DNA, the CDR3 is TGCAGCGCATACCGGGACTACTCCTACAATGAGCAGTTCTTC. Translating it yields CSAYRDYSYNEQFF.

V usage is TRBV28 and J usage is TRBJ2-7; D perhaps matches TRBD1 (5 bases). The CDR3 has 15 residues. Germline CDR1 and CDR2: MDHEN and SYDVKM. Trimming cost V 3 bases and J 2 bases, with 14 bases left between them. As DNA, the CDR3 is TGTGCCAGCAGTTTGCGTACAGGACCTGCCTACGAGCAGTACTTC. As protein: CASSLRTGPAYEQYF.

This chain connects TRBV5-1 to TRBJ2-1; 8 bases match TRBD2. The length of the CDR3 is 14 residues. The germline gives CDR1 SGHRS, CDR2 YFSETQ. The V segment lost 4 bases and the J segment 10 bases; nucleotides outside the gene matches: 10. Here the CDR3 reads CASSIERLAREQFF. In DNA, the CDR3 is TGCGCCAGCAGCATAGAACGACTAGCGAGAGAGCAGTTCTTC. Full variable domain (missing parts from reference TRBV5-1 and TRBJ2-1): KAGVTQTPRYLIKTRGQQVTLSCSPISGHRSVSWYQQTPGQGLQFLFEYFSETQRNKGNFPGRFSGRQFSNSRSEMNVSTLELGDSALYLCASSIERLAREQFFGPGTRLTVL.

The CDR3 nucleotides read TGTGCCAGTAGGGAGGGACAGCATTATAATGAAAAACTGTTTTTT. It specifies CASREGQHYNEKLFF. The genes are TRBV19 and TRBJ1-4; 7 nucleotides line up with TRBD1. The CDR3 spans 15 residues. J lost 4 bases, V lost 6 bases, and 8 bases had no gene match. In germline, CDR1 is LNHDA, CDR2 SQIVND (reference sequence).

J is TRBJ2-7 and V is TRBV1; TRBD1, as called in the table, went unchecked against the DNA. TRBV1 corresponds to a pseudogene. The length of the CDR3 is 17 residues. DNA of the CDR3: TGCACCAGCAGCCAAGATCAGGACAGGGCTAGCTCCTACGAGCAGTACTTC. It yields the protein CTSSQDQDRASSYEQYF.

The chain has TRBV4-2 and TRBJ2-3; TRBD2 matches at 11 bases. The J segment lost 5 bases and the V segment lost 5 bases, leaving 9 bases of the junction unmatched. Germline V gene lookup returns CDR1 LGHNA and CDR2 YNFKEQ. This CDR3 has 16 residues. The CDR3 region has the DNA TGTGCCAGCAGCTCAATAGCGGGGGGGCCTCAAGATACGCAGTATTTT. Translation gives CASSSIAGGPQDTQYF.

This chain links TRBV6-1 with TRBJ1-1; weak D call: TRBD1 (6 bases). The germline gives CDR1 MNHNS, CDR2 SASEGT. V was trimmed by 8 bases and J by 0 bases, leaving 16 bases between them. The CDR3 consists of 15 residues. The CDR3 protein is CASHRDITMNTEAFF. CDR3 bases: TGTGCCAGCCACCGGGACATAACGATGAACACTGAAGCTTTCTTT.

The V call is TRBV11-1, the J call TRBJ2-7, with a possible D match to TRBD2 (5 bases). Trimming removed 3 bases at V and 0 bases at J, with 9 bases between. This CDR3 has 14 residues. The germline gives CDR1 SGHAT, CDR2 FQDESV (reference sequence). The CDR3 sequence is CASSFYEGSYEQYF. Here the CDR3 DNA reads TGTGCCAGCAGCTTCTACGAGGGCTCCTACGAGCAGTACTTC.

The chain has TRBV7-3 and TRBJ2-3; tentative D call: TRBD2 (6 bases). Germline assignment: CDR1 SGHTA and CDR2 FQGTGA. Trimming cost V 1 base and J 0 bases, with 14 bases left between them. The CDR3 has 17 residues. The CDR3 region has the DNA TGTGCCAGCAGCTTAAATTCGGCGGGGAGCAGCACAGATACGCAGTATTTT. It translates to CASSLNSAGSSTDTQYF.

The chain links TRBV5-4 to TRBJ2-2, with 7 bases fitting TRBD1. The germline gives CDR1 SGHNT, CDR2 YYREEE (reference sequence). The CDR3 has 17 amino acids. The ends lost 0 bases at V and 1 base at J; junction bases unmatched: 6. The CDR3 nucleotides are TGTGCCAGCAGCTTGGCCTGGGGACAGAGGAACACCGGGGAGCTGTTTTTT. Its translation is CASSLAWGQRNTGELFF.

With regard to this clone: The sample has other DNA sequences that encode this CDR3 too. V gene TRBV6-1 combines with J gene TRBJ1-6, with 8 bases that match TRBD1. This CDR3 comprises 15 residues. With 6 bases clipped from V and 5 bases from J, the junction kept 6 bases outside the gene matches. CDR1 is MNHNS and CDR2 is SASEGT in the germline V gene. CDR3 residues: CASRPRGLDNSPLHF. CDR3 sequence (DNA): TGTGCCAGCAGACCCAGGGGGCTGGATAATTCACCCCTCCACTTT.

The chain couples TRBV5-1 to TRBJ1-1; 7 bases match TRBD1. The CDR3 is 19 amino acids. Germline loops: CDR1 SGHRS, CDR2 YFSETQ. J was trimmed by 1 base and V by 0 bases; bases with no gene match: 15. In DNA form, the CDR3 reads TGCGCCAGCAGCTTGGGACGTGGCTGGGACAGAGGGGAGAACACTGAAGCTTTCTTT. The encoded protein is CASSLGRGWDRGENTEAFF.

DNA of the CDR3: TGTGCCAGCTCCAGTAACAGGGGGCATCACTATGGCTACACCTTC. Its protein product is CASSSNRGHHYGYTF. This chain joins TRBV18 and TRBJ1-2, with 9 positions matching TRBD1. The germline CDR1 and CDR2 sequences are KGHSH and LQKENI. V gave up 6 bases and J gave up 3 bases; unmatched junction bases: 8. The CDR3 loop spans 15 amino acids.